These 24 T cell receptor beta chains came from one sample sequenced in a study of T cells in Graves' hyperthyroidism and ophthalmopathy. TCR beta CDR3 regions were amplified from RNA. With the HTBI primer set, the TCR CDR3 went through a first round of RT-PCR. TCRdb used MiXCR to reprocess the multiplex PCR reads, holding one entry per CDR3 protein. The sample contains nearly 600,000 distinct CDR3 sequences, 13% to 15% of which appear only once. Sequencing was done on a sample of blood. The source is a woman between 18 and 29 years old with Graves' ophthalmopathy.

This clonotype was detected ten times or more. The chain combines TRBV24-1 with TRBJ2-1; TRBD1 is a possible D gene (5 bases). Trimming took off 7 bases at V and 6 bases at J, with 15 bases between the two ends. The CDR3 loop spans 14 amino acids. Germline CDR1 is KGHDR and CDR2 is SFDVKD. CDR3 region: CATRGSSRVNEQFF. For the CDR3, the DNA is TGTGCCACCAGGGGCTCCAGCAGGGTCAATGAGCAGTTCTTC.

This chain links TRBV6-5 with TRBJ2-3; 12 nucleotides align to TRBD2. This CDR3 spans 17 amino acids. CDR1 MNHEY and CDR2 SVGAGI come from the germline V gene. V lost 2 bases and J lost 3; bases outside the gene matches: 6. CDR3 DNA sequence: TGTGCCAGCAGTTACGGGCTAGCGGGAGGGCCGACAGATACGCAGTATTTT. It translates to CASSYGLAGGPTDTQYF.

This clonotype was seen many times. The chain couples TRBV7-9 to TRBJ2-7; perhaps TRBD2 as D (5 bases). The CDR3 is 20 residues long. Germline loops: CDR1 SEHNR, CDR2 FQNEAQ (reference sequence). The V end lost 4 bases, the J end lost 4 bases, and 32 bases lay between the germline ends. CDR3 protein: CASSSTRQDAGDGKGYEQYF. The DNA of the CDR3 is TGTGCCAGCAGCTCCACAAGGCAGGATGCGGGCGATGGAAAGGGATACGAGCAGTACTTC.

This sequence joins TRBV11-2 and TRBJ2-2; D not certain. V was shortened by 8 bases and J by 7 bases, with 5 bases between the two germline ends. The CDR3 is 10 amino acids. Germline CDR1 is SGHAT and CDR2 is FQNNGV. CDR3 amino acids: CASPGGELFF. The CDR3 DNA sequence: TGTGCCAGCCCAGGCGGGGAGCTGTTTTTT.

The chain uses TRBV20-1 and TRBJ1-1; TRBD1 agrees at 7 bases. Losses at the gene ends were 5 bases for V and 0 bases for J; bases not matched to a gene: 9. This CDR3 has 15 amino acids. Germline CDR1 reads DFQATT; CDR2 reads SNEGSKA (reference sequence). The CDR3: CSAQGTGTVNTEAFF. CDR3 coding DNA: TGCAGTGCTCAGGGTACCGGGACAGTGAACACTGAAGCTTTCTTT.

This clonotype has just a few counts. This chain links TRBV20-1 with TRBJ2-7; tentatively, D is TRBD2 (5 bases). Trimming cost V 0 bases and J 6 bases, with 15 bases left between them. Germline V gene lookup returns CDR1 DFQATT and CDR2 SNEGSKA (reference sequence). The CDR3 contains 14 residues. This CDR3 reads CSAREDRGVVEQYF. CDR3 bases: TGCAGTGCTAGAGAAGATCGGGGAGTGGTCGAGCAGTACTTC.

This clonotype was detected ten times or more. This chain joins TRBV7-8 and TRBJ1-5, with 7 positions matching TRBD1. CDR1 and CDR2 (germline): SGHVS, FQNEAQ. J was trimmed by 7 bases and V by 5 bases; bases with no gene match: 14. The CDR3 runs to 16 residues. CDR3 nucleotide sequence: TGTGCCAGCAGCCAACCTACAGGGGAGGGATGGCAGCCCCAGCATTTT. It encodes CASSQPTGEGWQPQHF.

This clonotype was counted many times. The chain uses TRBV3-1 and TRBJ1-2; a possible D gene is TRBD1 (5 bases). Trimming pared 4 bases from V and 6 bases from J, leaving 18 bases between. This CDR3 contains 15 residues. CDR1 is LGHDT, CDR2 YNNKEL, per germline (reference sequence). In nucleotides, the CDR3 is TGTGCCAGCAGCCCAACCGGGACGGGGAGGGATGGCTACACCTTC. As protein: CASSPTGTGRDGYTF.

This clonotype came up many times. The V and J genes are TRBV2 and TRBJ1-3; no reliable D call. Deletions cut 7 bases from V and 0 bases from J, with 10 bases between. The CDR3 has 14 amino acids. In germline, CDR1 is SNHLY, CDR2 FYNNEI. The CDR3, as DNA: TGTGCCAGCAAAGAGCTGTTCTCTGGAAACACCATATATTTT. Translation gives CASKELFSGNTIYF.

This clonotype was picked up many times. The chain employs TRBV7-8 and TRBJ1-1, with 10 nucleotides matching TRBD1. Germline assignment: CDR1 SGHVS and CDR2 FQNEAQ. The CDR3 spans 16 residues. V dropped 5 bases and J dropped 1; count of bases not matched to a gene: 7. The DNA for the CDR3 is TGTGCCAGCAGCCCAGGACGGGACAGGGGGAACACTGAAGCTTTCTTT. This encodes CASSPGRDRGNTEAFF. Using reference TRBV7-8 and TRBJ1-1 for the parts outside the CDR3, the full variable domain is GAGVSQSPRYKVAKRGQDVALRCDPISGHVSLFWYQQALGQGPEFLTYFQNEAQLDKSGLPSDRFFAERPEGSVSTLKIQRTQQEDSAVYLCASSPGRDRGNTEAFFGQGTRLTVV.

This clonotype was recorded many times. This rearrangement joins TRBV2 to TRBJ2-7; D is uncertain. The ends were cut back, 0 bases at V and 12 bases at J, with 9 bases in the middle. The germline V gene has CDR1 SNHLY and CDR2 FYNNEI. This CDR3 is 11 amino acids long. CDR3 residues: CASSEASAGYF. The CDR3 DNA follows: TGTGCCAGCAGTGAAGCTTCGGCAGGGTACTTC. Based on the CDR3 plus reference TRBV2 and TRBJ2-7, the full variable domain is EPEVTQTPSHQVTQMGQEVILRCVPISNHLYFYWYRQILGQKVEFLVSFYNNEISEKSEIFDDQFSVERPDGSNFTLKIRSTKLEDSAMYFCASSEASAGYFGPGTRLTVT.

This clonotype came up a few times. The rearrangement uses TRBV15 and TRBJ2-7; the D is unclear. Germline lookup yields CDR1 LNHNV and CDR2 YYDKDF (reference sequence). CDR3 length: 13 residues. The V gene lost 0 bases and the J gene lost 6 bases, with 9 bases spanning the gap. The CDR3 loop is CATSRDPGGEQYF. The CDR3 DNA is TGTGCCACCAGCAGAGATCCCGGTGGCGAGCAGTACTTC.

V and J are TRBV18 and TRBJ2-5; perhaps TRBD1 as D (5 bases). The germline V gene has CDR1 KGHSH and CDR2 LQKENI. V was pared by 5 bases and J by 0 bases, with 19 bases between. The CDR3 has 17 amino acids. Here the CDR3 DNA reads TGTGCCAGCTCATCCAACCCGACAGAAACGTACCAAGAGACCCAGTACTTC. Translated, it gives CASSSNPTETYQETQYF.

V usage is TRBV6-1 and J usage is TRBJ2-7; 8 bases map to TRBD2. V shed 5 bases and J 2 bases; nucleotides not matched to a gene: 14. This CDR3 has 17 amino acids. The germline V gene encodes CDR1 MNHNS and CDR2 SASEGT. CDR3 coding DNA: TGTGCCAGCAGTCCAGCGGGAGTGACCAAAACCCCCTACGAGCAGTACTTC. This sequence encodes CASSPAGVTKTPYEQYF.

This clonotype has a count of ten or more. The V gene is TRBV9, the J gene TRBJ1-2, with D hard to call. The CDR3 runs 15 residues. Per germline, CDR1 SGDLS and CDR2 YYNGEE. V gave up 2 bases and J gave up 5 bases, with 16 bases separating them. CDR3 coding DNA: TGTGCCAGCAGCGTCGACGGGCGGCCGGGATATGGCTACACCTTC. It codes for CASSVDGRPGYGYTF. Full variable domain (missing parts from reference TRBV9 and TRBJ1-2): DSGVTQTPKHLITATGQRVTLRCSPRSGDLSVYWYQQSLDQGLQFLIQYYNGEERAKGNILERFSAQQFPDLHSELNLSSLELGDSALYFCASSVDGRPGYGYTFGSGTRLTVV.

The table lists this clonotype with many counts. This chain uses TRBV28 with TRBJ2-5; a weak D match, TRBD2 (5 bases). V gave up 5 bases and J gave up 1 base, with 14 bases separating them. The V gene's germline CDR1 is MDHEN and CDR2 SYDVKM. CDR3 length: 15 amino acids. The CDR3 loop is CASSKLGGSQETQYF. The CDR3 DNA reads TGTGCCAGCAGTAAACTAGGAGGTTCCCAAGAGACCCAGTACTTC.

Ten or more counts support this clonotype. This chain links TRBV30 with TRBJ2-5; D may be TRBD2 (5 bases). CDR1 is GTSNPN, CDR2 SVGIG, per germline (reference sequence). The CDR3 is made up of 16 amino acids. The ends were cut back, 4 bases at V and 5 bases at J, with 23 bases in the middle. This CDR3 reads CAWTEGIEGLGETQYF. Here the CDR3 DNA reads TGTGCCTGGACTGAAGGGATTGAGGGATTAGGGGAGACCCAGTACTTC. The full variable domain, in which reference TRBV30 and TRBJ2-5 provide the parts outside the CDR3, is SQTIHQWPATLVQPVGSPLSLECTVEGTSNPNLYWYRQAAGRGLQLLFYSVGIGQISSEVPQNLSASRPQDRQFILSSKKLLLSDSGFYLCAWTEGIEGLGETQYFGPGTRLLVL.

J is TRBJ1-1 and V is TRBV4-3, with D tentatively TRBD1 (5 bases). The CDR3 spans 14 residues. Germline V gene sequence: CDR1 LGHNA, CDR2 YSLEER. V lost 0 bases and J 6 bases, leaving 11 bases between the germline ends. DNA of the CDR3: TGCGCCAGCAGCCAAGACCCAGGGCGCCCTGAAGCTTTCTTT. Translated, it gives CASSQDPGRPEAFF.

This clonotype has just a few counts. The gene calls are TRBV7-9 and TRBJ2-2; D may be TRBD2 (5 bases). The V gene's germline CDR1 is SEHNR and CDR2 FQNEAQ (reference sequence). Trimming took 3 bases from V and 13 from J, leaving 12 bases between them. The CDR3 length is 12 residues. This chain's CDR3 is CASSLNQRVLFF. CDR3 coding DNA: TGTGCCAGCAGCTTGAACCAGAGGGTGCTGTTTTTT.

The chain combines TRBV7-6 with TRBJ1-6; D unresolved. Looked up from germline, CDR1 is SGHVS and CDR2 is FNYEAQ. Trimming took off 1 base at V and 0 bases at J, with 10 bases between the two ends. The CDR3 runs to 17 residues. In DNA, the CDR3 is TGTGCCAGCAGCTTAGAGGACCCAAGCTCCTATAATTCACCCCTCCACTTT. Its protein product is CASSLEDPSSYNSPLHF.

This clonotype was detected a few times. The chain uses TRBV7-9 and TRBJ2-3, with D possibly matching TRBD1 (7 bases). The CDR3 extends over 15 amino acids. V lost 5 bases and J 4 bases, leaving 16 bases between the germline ends. Per the germline V gene, CDR1 is SEHNR and CDR2 is FQNEAQ (reference sequence). The DNA for the CDR3 is TGTGCCAGCAGCACCCGGCGGGACAGAGCAGATACGCAGTATTTT. Translation: CASSTRRDRADTQYF.

This clonotype was seen a handful of times. The CDR3 sequence is CASSQRQGKAFF. For the CDR3, the DNA is TGTGCCAGCAGTCAAAGACAGGGGAAAGCTTTCTTT. The genes are TRBV6-1 and TRBJ1-1; TRBD1 matches 8 bases. CDR3 length: 12 amino acids. V gave up 5 bases and J gave up 9 bases; unmatched junction bases: 5. The germline V gene has CDR1 MNHNS and CDR2 SASEGT.

This clonotype was seen at least ten times. The chain is built from TRBV5-1 and TRBJ1-6; D is possibly TRBD1 (5 bases). The ends were cut back, 7 bases at V and 7 bases at J, with 15 bases in the middle. Germline V gene sequence: CDR1 SGHRS, CDR2 YFSETQ. The CDR3 loop spans 14 amino acids. The CDR3 region is CASSDGTENSPLHF. In nucleotides, the CDR3 is TGCGCCAGCTCGGATGGGACGGAAAATTCACCCCTCCACTTT.

This clonotype has a count of ten or more. V usage is TRBV3-1 and J usage is TRBJ1-2; 9 bases line up with TRBD1. V was clipped by 2 bases and J by 7 bases; unmatched bases: 5. Germline V lookup: CDR1 LGHDT, CDR2 YNNKEL (reference sequence). This CDR3 has 14 residues. The DNA for the CDR3 is TGTGCCAGCAGCCAAAGGACAGGGGAAAGTGGCTACACCTTC. This translates into CASSQRTGESGYTF.